This TCR beta chain emerged from a study of cytomegalovirus exposure and HLA in healthy donors. A multiplex PCR was run with 60 Vbeta primers and 13 Jbeta primers. Generated by immunoSEQ multiplex PCR, the TCRdb table keeps only in-frame clones and is missing some. Of 150,000 to 160,000 clones listed, about 74% are singletons. Germline CDR1 is MNHEY and CDR2 is SMNVEV (reference sequence). The CDR3 is 14 amino acids. Trimming removed 6 bases from V and 3 bases from J; junction bases left unmatched: 4. Only one count was recorded for this clone. Its antigen is not identified. Findings and caveats of the study: In vitro assays verified that a few CMV-associated chains recognized CMV antigens specifically. About 87% or about 30% of the time was how often most TCR beta V segments were productive, according to an earlier analysis. Accurate predictions that matched the HLA-A and HLA-B alleles of most subjects were reportedly made from TCR beta sequences. Researchers had no immune exposure information except CMV serostatus available.

The TCR comes from a woman between 35 and 50 years old in good health and CMV-seronegative. V usage is TRBV27 and J usage is TRBJ1-4, with 7 bases lining up with TRBD1. The sequencing sample was made of PBMCs. CDR3: CASRLTGANEKLFF. Here the CDR3 DNA reads TGTGCCAGCAGGCTTACAGGGGCTAATGAAAAACTGTTTTTT. The whole variable domain, filled in from reference TRBV27 and TRBJ1-4, reads EAQVTQNPRYLITVTGKKLTVTCSQNMNHEYMSWYRQDPGLGLRQIYYSMNVEVTDKGDVPEGYKVSRKEKRNFPLILESPSPNQTSLYFCASRLTGANEKLFFGSGTQLSVL.